This passage covers 15 T cell receptor beta chains from one sample sequenced in a study of T cells in Graves' hyperthyroidism and ophthalmopathy. Researchers amplified the TCR beta CDR3 regions from RNA transcripts. The HTBI primer set was used in a first-round RT-PCR of the TCR CDR3. TCRdb re-called the multiplex PCR reads through MiXCR, storing one row per CDR3 protein. Here the sample spans tens of thousands of distinct CDR3 sequences, around half being singletons. Input material: blood. The source of these receptors is a woman aged 45 to 65 with Graves' ophthalmopathy.

As for this clonotype: Germline and junction disagree at one end, which may indicate a read error. V usage is TRBV19 and J usage is TRBJ1-1; D unclear. This CDR3 has 12 amino acids. In germline, CDR1 is LNHDA, CDR2 SQIVND (reference sequence). The CDR3 DNA follows: TGTGCCTGTAGCTTAACTCGACAAGAAGCTTTCTTC. This sequence encodes CACSLTRQEAFF.

As for this clonotype: This could be a read error, since a much larger clone is one nucleotide away. The rearrangement joins TRBV6-6 to TRBJ2-2, with 16 nucleotides matching TRBD2. CDR1 is MNHNY and CDR2 is SVGAGI in the germline V gene (reference sequence). The CDR3 loop spans 17 amino acids. The V segment lost 5 bases and the J segment 4 bases; nucleotides outside the gene matches: 4. Here the CDR3 reads CASSLGTSGRATGELFF. The CDR3 DNA reads TGTGCCAGCAGTCTCGGGACTAGCGGGAGGGCCACCGGGGAGCTGTTTTTT.

The chain is built from TRBV10-3 and TRBJ2-5, with D possibly being TRBD1 or TRBD2 (6 bases each). V dropped 2 bases and J dropped 1 base, with 11 bases sitting between them. The germline CDR1 and CDR2 sequences are ENHRY and SYGVKD. The CDR3 length is 15 residues. This chain's CDR3 is CAISEEGGFQETQYF. CDR3 nucleotides: TGTGCCATCAGTGAGGAGGGGGGCTTCCAAGAGACCCAGTACTTC.

Concerning this clonotype: The conserved final phenylalanine or tryptophan is absent from the CDR3, which likely points to a read error. This chain uses TRBV7-9 with TRBJ1-4, with D possibly TRBD1 on 6 matching bases. CDR1 is SEHNR, CDR2 FQNEAQ, per germline (reference sequence). The CDR3 totals 18 residues. This CDR3 is CASSLEMVTGATNEELFS. The CDR3 coding sequence is TGTGCCAGCAGCTTAGAGATGGTCACGGGGGCAACTAATGAAGAACTGTTTTCT.

V usage is TRBV20-1 and J usage is TRBJ2-1; 15 bases map to TRBD2. The CDR3 is 16 amino acids. Trimming removed 6 bases from V and 1 base from J; junction bases left unmatched: 4. The V gene's germline CDR1 is DFQATT and CDR2 SNEGSKA (reference sequence). The CDR3 loop is CSASGLAGGSYNEQFF. CDR3 DNA: TGCAGTGCGTCGGGACTAGCGGGAGGTTCCTACAATGAGCAGTTCTTC.

Many counts were recorded for this clonotype. This sequence joins TRBV9 and TRBJ2-5; D is ambiguous. CDR1 and CDR2 (germline): SGDLS, YYNGEE. This CDR3 is built from 15 residues. Deletions cut 0 bases from V and 3 bases from J, with 12 bases between. DNA for the CDR3: TGTGCCAGCAGCGTAGGACCCTTGCCCAAAGAGACCCAGTACTTC. Encoded protein: CASSVGPLPKETQYF. Combining the CDR3 with reference TRBV9 and TRBJ2-5 gives the whole variable domain DSGVTQTPKHLITATGQRVTLRCSPRSGDLSVYWYQQSLDQGLQFLIQYYNGEERAKGNILERFSAQQFPDLHSELNLSSLELGDSALYFCASSVGPLPKETQYFGPGTRLLVL.

The chain uses TRBV2 and TRBJ1-5; no definite D call. V was clipped by 3 bases and J by 0 bases, with 9 bases between them. This CDR3 has 15 residues. Germline-derived CDR1 and CDR2 are SNHLY and FYNNEI. The CDR3, as DNA: TGTGCCAGCAGTGACGGACTATATAGCAATCAGCCCCAGCATTTT. Residues: CASSDGLYSNQPQHF. Using reference TRBV2 and TRBJ1-5 for the parts outside the CDR3, the full variable domain is EPEVTQTPSHQVTQMGQEVILRCVPISNHLYFYWYRQILGQKVEFLVSFYNNEISEKSEIFDDQFSVERPDGSNFTLKIRSTKLEDSAMYFCASSDGLYSNQPQHFGDGTRLSIL.

Points on this clonotype: Because it lacks the conserved phenylalanine or tryptophan at the end, this CDR3 is likely a read error. This sequence joins TRBV10-3 and TRBJ2-2; tentatively, D is TRBD2 (5 bases). The germline V and J ends were trimmed by 3 bases and 6 bases, with 14 bases remaining between them. CDR1 is ENHRY, CDR2 SYGVKD, per germline. The CDR3 spans 15 residues. CDR3 sequence reads: CAISDSSERAGELFS. The CDR3 coding sequence is TGTGCCATCAGTGATAGTAGCGAAAGGGCCGGGGAGCTGTTTTCT.

V and J are TRBV24-1 and TRBJ2-7; 9 bases fit TRBD1. Germline V gene data show CDR1 as KGHDR and CDR2 as SFDVKD. The CDR3 is 15 residues long. J was trimmed by 3 bases and V by 5 bases; bases with no gene match: 7. The CDR3 here is CATSVGGQGHYEQYF. The CDR3 DNA reads TGTGCCACCAGTGTCGGAGGACAGGGGCACTACGAGCAGTACTTC.

There are many counts of this clonotype. The rearrangement joins TRBV9 to TRBJ2-3; 8 nucleotides match TRBD1. V lost 3 bases, J lost 6 bases, and 6 bases stayed unmatched. The CDR3 is 14 amino acids. CDR1 is SGDLS, CDR2 YYNGEE, per germline. The CDR3 sequence: CASSARTGRDTQYF. The CDR3 nucleotides are TGTGCCAGCAGCGCAAGGACAGGGAGGGATACGCAGTATTTT.

This clonotype was counted a single time. The rearrangement links TRBV18 to TRBJ1-6; 9 bases line up with TRBD1. V was pared by 3 bases and J by 9 bases, with 6 bases of the junction left unmatched. In germline, CDR1 is KGHSH, CDR2 LQKENI. There are 15 residues in the CDR3. The CDR3 DNA reads as TGTGCCAGCTCACCGGGACAGGGCCAAAGTTCACCCCTCCACTTT. Translated, it gives CASSPGQGQSSPLHF.

The chain carries TRBV9 and TRBJ1-2; D gene ambiguous. The CDR3 runs 16 residues. V was pared by 0 bases and J by 4 bases, with 16 bases between. CDR1 SGDLS and CDR2 YYNGEE come from the germline V gene. The CDR3 sequence: CASSVGHGGLSYGYTF. CDR3 DNA: TGTGCCAGCAGCGTAGGCCACGGCGGCCTAAGCTATGGCTACACCTTC.

In the case of this clonotype: Without the conserved terminal phenylalanine or tryptophan, this CDR3 likely stems from a read error. The chain links TRBV20-1 to TRBJ2-3, with TRBD1 matching over 9 bases. J gave up 4 bases and V 1 base, and 6 bases lay outside the gene matches. This CDR3 spans 15 amino acids. Germline lookup yields CDR1 DFQATT and CDR2 SNEGSKA (reference sequence). The CDR3 sequence: CSARVGQGLADTQYS. CDR3 sequence (DNA): TGCAGTGCTAGAGTGGGACAGGGCTTAGCAGATACGCAGTATTCT.

On this clonotype itself: The conserved phenylalanine or tryptophan is not found at the CDR3 terminus, so this likely reflects a read error. The chain carries TRBV10-3 and TRBJ2-1; 8 bases fit TRBD2. CDR1 ENHRY and CDR2 SYGVKD come from the germline V gene. The V gene end was trimmed by 6 bases and the J gene end by 0 bases; junction bases not matched to a gene: 7. CDR3 length equals 16 residues. The CDR3 reads CAISGNSGASYNEQFL. The CDR3 nucleotides are TGTGCCATCAGCGGGAATAGCGGGGCCTCCTACAATGAGCAGTTCCTC.

This clonotype was found many times. The V call is TRBV27, the J call TRBJ2-5; D is possibly TRBD2 (7 bases). The CDR3 sequence is 15 residues long. With 6 bases removed from V and 3 bases from J, the gap between germline ends came to 17 bases. CDR1 MNHEY and CDR2 SMNVEV come from the germline V gene (reference sequence). The CDR3 spells CASRNRGAGEETQYF. For the CDR3, the DNA is TGTGCCAGCAGAAATCGGGGGGCTGGGGAAGAGACCCAGTACTTC.